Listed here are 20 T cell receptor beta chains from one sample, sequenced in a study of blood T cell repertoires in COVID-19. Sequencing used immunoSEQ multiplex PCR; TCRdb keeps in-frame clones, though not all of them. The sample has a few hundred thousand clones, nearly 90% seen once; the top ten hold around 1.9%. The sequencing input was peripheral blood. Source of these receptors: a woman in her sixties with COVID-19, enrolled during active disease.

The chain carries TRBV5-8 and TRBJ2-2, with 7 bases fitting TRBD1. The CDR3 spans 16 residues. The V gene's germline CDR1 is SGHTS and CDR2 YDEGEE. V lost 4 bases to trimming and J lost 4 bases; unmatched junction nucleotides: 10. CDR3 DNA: TGTGCCAGCAGCACGGACAGGCCAATGGGCACCGGGGAGCTGTTTTTT. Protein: CASSTDRPMGTGELFF.

The CDR3 sequence is CASSTPGQINQPQHF. CDR3 nucleotides: TGTGCCAGCAGTACCCCGGGACAAATTAATCAGCCCCAGCATTTT. The chain is built from TRBV27 and TRBJ1-5; D possibly corresponds to TRBD1 (6 bases). Germline assignment: CDR1 MNHEY and CDR2 SMNVEV (reference sequence). Trimming pared 5 bases from V and 4 bases from J, leaving 15 bases between. This CDR3 region has 15 residues.

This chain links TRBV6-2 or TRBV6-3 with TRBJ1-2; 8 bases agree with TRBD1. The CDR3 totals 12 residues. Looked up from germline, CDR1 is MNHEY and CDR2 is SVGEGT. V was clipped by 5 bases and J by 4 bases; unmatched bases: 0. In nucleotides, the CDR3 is TGTGCCAGCAGTGGACAGGGCTATGGCTACACCTTC. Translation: CASSGQGYGYTF.

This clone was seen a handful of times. The CDR3 coding sequence is TGTGCCAGCAGCCCCCGCCACGGGACTAATGAAAAACTGTTTTTT. Translated: CASSPRHGTNEKLFF. The genes are TRBV14 and TRBJ1-4; D gene uncertain. CDR1 is SGHDN and CDR2 is FVKESK in the germline V gene. V lost 4 bases and J 2 bases, leaving 11 bases between the germline ends. The CDR3 runs to 15 residues.

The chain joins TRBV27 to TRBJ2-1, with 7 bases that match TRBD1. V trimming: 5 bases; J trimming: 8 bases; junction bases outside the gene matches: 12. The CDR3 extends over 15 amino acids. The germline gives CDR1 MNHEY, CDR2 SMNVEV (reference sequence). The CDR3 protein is CASSPRRTGLDEQFF. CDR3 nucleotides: TGTGCCAGCAGTCCAAGGAGGACAGGCCTCGATGAGCAGTTCTTC.

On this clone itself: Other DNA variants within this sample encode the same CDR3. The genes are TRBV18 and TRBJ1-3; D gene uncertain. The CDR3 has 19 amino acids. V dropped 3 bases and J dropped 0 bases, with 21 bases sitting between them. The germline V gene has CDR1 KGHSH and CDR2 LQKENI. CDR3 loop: CASSPRLLGDGISGNTIYF. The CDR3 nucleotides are TGTGCCAGCTCACCCCGACTACTAGGAGACGGAATCTCTGGAAACACCATATATTTT. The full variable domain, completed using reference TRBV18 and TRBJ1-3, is NAGVMQNPRHLVRRRGQEARLRCSPMKGHSHVYWYRQLPEEGLKFMVYLQKENIIDESGMPKERFSAEFPKEGPSILRIQQVVRGDSAAYFCASSPRLLGDGISGNTIYFGEGSWLTVV.

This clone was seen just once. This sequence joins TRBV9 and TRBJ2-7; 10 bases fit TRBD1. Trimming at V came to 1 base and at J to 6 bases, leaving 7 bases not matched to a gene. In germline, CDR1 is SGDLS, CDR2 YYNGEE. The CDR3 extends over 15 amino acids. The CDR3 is CASSVSPGQGSEQYF. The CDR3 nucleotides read TGTGCCAGCAGCGTAAGCCCGGGACAGGGGTCCGAGCAGTACTTC. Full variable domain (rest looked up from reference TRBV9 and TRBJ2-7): DSGVTQTPKHLITATGQRVTLRCSPRSGDLSVYWYQQSLDQGLQFLIQYYNGEERAKGNILERFSAQQFPDLHSELNLSSLELGDSALYFCASSVSPGQGSEQYFGPGTRLTVT.

CDR3 sequence (DNA): TGTGCCAGCAGCCGGGACAGGTTCCCTGGCTACACCTTC. Protein: CASSRDRFPGYTF. V and J are TRBV6-5 and TRBJ1-2; 8 nucleotides agree with TRBD1. CDR3 length: 13 amino acids. Germline values: CDR1 MNHEY, CDR2 SVGAGI. The trim removed 6 bases at V and 7 bases at J, leaving 7 bases unmatched.

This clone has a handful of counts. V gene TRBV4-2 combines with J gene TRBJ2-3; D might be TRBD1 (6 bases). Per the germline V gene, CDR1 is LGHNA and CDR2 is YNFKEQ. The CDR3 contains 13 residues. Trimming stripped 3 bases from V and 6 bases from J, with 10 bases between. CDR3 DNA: TGTGCCAGCAGCCAGTATACAGGGGATACGCAGTATTTT. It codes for CASSQYTGDTQYF.

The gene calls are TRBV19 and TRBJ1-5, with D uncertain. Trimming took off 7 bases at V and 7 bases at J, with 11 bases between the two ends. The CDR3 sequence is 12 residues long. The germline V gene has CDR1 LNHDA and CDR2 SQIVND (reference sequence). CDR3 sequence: CASNEREQPQHF. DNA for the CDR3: TGTGCCAGTAACGAGAGAGAACAGCCCCAGCATTTT.

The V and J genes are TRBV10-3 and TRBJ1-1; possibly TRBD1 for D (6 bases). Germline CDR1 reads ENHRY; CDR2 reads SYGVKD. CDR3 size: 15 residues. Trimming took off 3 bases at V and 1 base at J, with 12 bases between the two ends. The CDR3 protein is CAISDYGQKNTEAFF. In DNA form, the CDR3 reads TGTGCCATCAGTGACTACGGACAGAAGAACACTGAAGCTTTCTTT.

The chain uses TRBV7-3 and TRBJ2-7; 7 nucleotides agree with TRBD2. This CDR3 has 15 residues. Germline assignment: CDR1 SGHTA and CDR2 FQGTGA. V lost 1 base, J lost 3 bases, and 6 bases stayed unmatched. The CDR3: CASSLRGGTFYEQYF. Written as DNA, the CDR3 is TGTGCCAGCAGCTTAAGGGGGGGAACCTTCTACGAGCAGTACTTC.

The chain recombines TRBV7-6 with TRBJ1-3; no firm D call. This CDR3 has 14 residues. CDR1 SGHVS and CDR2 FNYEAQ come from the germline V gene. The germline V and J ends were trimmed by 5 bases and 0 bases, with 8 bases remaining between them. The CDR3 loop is CASSTYSSGNTIYF. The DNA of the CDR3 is TGTGCCAGCAGCACGTACAGCTCTGGAAACACCATATATTTT.

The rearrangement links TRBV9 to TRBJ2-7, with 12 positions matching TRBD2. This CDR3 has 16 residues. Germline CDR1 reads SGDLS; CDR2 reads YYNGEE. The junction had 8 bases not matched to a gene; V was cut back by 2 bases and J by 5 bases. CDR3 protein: CASSVKGLAGMDEQYF. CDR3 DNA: TGTGCCAGCAGCGTGAAAGGACTAGCGGGGATGGACGAGCAGTACTTC.

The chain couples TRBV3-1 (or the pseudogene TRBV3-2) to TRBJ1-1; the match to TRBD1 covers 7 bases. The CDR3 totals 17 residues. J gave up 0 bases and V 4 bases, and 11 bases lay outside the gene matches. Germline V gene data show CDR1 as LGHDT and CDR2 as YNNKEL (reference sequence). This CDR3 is CASSPKSRGYMNTEAFF. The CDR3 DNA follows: TGTGCCAGCAGCCCTAAGTCCAGGGGGTACATGAACACTGAAGCTTTCTTT.

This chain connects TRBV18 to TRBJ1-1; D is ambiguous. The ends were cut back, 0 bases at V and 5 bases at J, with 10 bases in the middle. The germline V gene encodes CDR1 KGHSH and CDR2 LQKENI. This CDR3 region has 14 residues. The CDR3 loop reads CASSPPSTWTEAFF. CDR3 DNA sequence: TGTGCCAGCTCACCACCGTCAACTTGGACTGAAGCTTTCTTT. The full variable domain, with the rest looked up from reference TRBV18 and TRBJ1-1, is NAGVMQNPRHLVRRRGQEARLRCSPMKGHSHVYWYRQLPEEGLKFMVYLQKENIIDESGMPKERFSAEFPKEGPSILRIQQVVRGDSAAYFCASSPPSTWTEAFFGQGTRLTVV.

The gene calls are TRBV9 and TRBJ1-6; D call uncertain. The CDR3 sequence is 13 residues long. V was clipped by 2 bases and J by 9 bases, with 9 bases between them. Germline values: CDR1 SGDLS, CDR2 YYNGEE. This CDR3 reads CASSVGQVSPLHF. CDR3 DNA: TGTGCCAGCAGCGTGGGTCAGGTTTCACCCCTCCACTTT.

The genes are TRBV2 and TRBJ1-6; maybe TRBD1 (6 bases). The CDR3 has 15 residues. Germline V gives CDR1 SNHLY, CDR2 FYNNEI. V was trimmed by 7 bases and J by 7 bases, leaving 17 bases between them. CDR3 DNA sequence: TGTGCCAGCAAAACAGGGCTGGGGTACAATTCACCCCTCCACTTT. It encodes CASKTGLGYNSPLHF.

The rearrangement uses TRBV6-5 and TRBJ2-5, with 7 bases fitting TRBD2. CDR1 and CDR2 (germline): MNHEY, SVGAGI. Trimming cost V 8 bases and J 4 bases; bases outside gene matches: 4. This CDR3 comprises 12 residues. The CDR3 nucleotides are TGTGCCAGCCACTCGGGAGGAGAGACCCAGTACTTC. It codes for CASHSGGETQYF.

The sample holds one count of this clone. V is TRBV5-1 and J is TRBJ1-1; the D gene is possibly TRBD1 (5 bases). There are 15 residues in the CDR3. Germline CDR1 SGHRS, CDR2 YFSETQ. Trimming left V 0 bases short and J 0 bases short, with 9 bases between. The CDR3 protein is CASSLAQGLNTEAFF. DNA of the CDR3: TGCGCCAGCAGCTTGGCCCAGGGCTTGAACACTGAAGCTTTCTTT. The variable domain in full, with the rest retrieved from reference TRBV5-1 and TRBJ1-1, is KAGVTQTPRYLIKTRGQQVTLSCSPISGHRSVSWYQQTPGQGLQFLFEYFSETQRNKGNFPGRFSGRQFSNSRSEMNVSTLELGDSALYLCASSLAQGLNTEAFFGQGTRLTVV.